Listed below are T cell receptor beta chains from one sample, sequenced in a study of response to subunit inactivated influenza vaccine. TCRdb analysed the RT-PCR reads with MiXCR anew, one entry per CDR3 protein. Of roughly 630,000 distinct CDR3 sequences detected, around 15% appear once; the ten largest clones hold approximately 7.6%. This specimen was PBMCs from blood, taken approximately 15 days before vaccination. These receptors all come from a man aged 50 to 60 who received an inactivated influenza vaccine. CDR3s include the opening cysteine and the closing phenylalanine or tryptophan. Each record gives: clone size, V gene, D gene, J gene, CDR3 DNA, CDR3 protein. A D gene is named only where the DNA matches it firmly. Size is stated for part of the rows, as once, few or many counts, or as a class when the clone is expanded.

.,TRBV29-1,.,TRBJ2-3,TGCAGCGTTGAAGAGGGTACAGATACGCAGTATTTT,CSVEEGTDTQYF
.,TRBV4-1,TRBD1,TRBJ2-7,TGCGCCAGCAGCCAAGCTAGGACAGGGGACTACGAGCAGTACTTC,CASSQARTGDYEQYF
few,TRBV7-2,TRBD2,TRBJ2-7,TGTGCCAGCAGCCCCTCAGCGGGAAAATACGAGCAGTACTTC,CASSPSAGKYEQYF
.,TRBV11-2,TRBD2,TRBJ2-1,TGTGCCAGCAGCCCGGGACTAGCGGGAGGGCCGTTCTTC,CASSPGLAGGPFF
few,TRBV6-5,TRBD2,TRBJ2-7,TGTGCCAGCAGTTACTCGGGAGCGGGGAGCGGCGAGCAGTACTTC,CASSYSGAGSGEQYF
many,TRBV10-3,TRBD2,TRBJ2-7,TGTGCCATCAGTGAGGGCGGACTAGCAACCGAGCAGTACTTC,CAISEGGLATEQYF
.,TRBV4-2,TRBD2,TRBJ2-7,TGTGCCAGCAGCCAAGATATCGCTAGCGGGGCCCCGGCCTTC,CASSQDIASGAPAF
.,TRBV29-1,.,TRBJ2-1,TGCAGCGTCAGACCCGACCAAAATGAGCAGTTCTTC,CSVRPDQNEQFF
.,TRBV5-1,TRBD2,TRBJ2-1,TGCGCCAGCAGCCAAGCGGGAGTTGGCTACAATGAGCAGTTCTTC,CASSQAGVGYNEQFF
few,TRBV20-1,.,TRBJ1-5,TGCAGTGCTAACTTGGACAGCAATCAGCCCCAGCATTTT,CSANLDSNQPQHF
.,TRBV29-1,.,TRBJ2-2,TGCAGCGTTGAAGGGACCGGGGAGCTGTTTTTT,CSVEGTGELFF
.,TRBV24-1,.,TRBJ1-2,TGTGCCACCAGTGACCCAGCTAAATTACATGGCTACACCTTC,CATSDPAKLHGYTF
few,TRBV5-1,TRBD1,TRBJ1-4,TGCGCCAGCGGGGGACAGGGAAGCGAAAAACTGTTTTTT,CASGGQGSEKLFF
few,TRBV6-2/TRBV6-3,TRBD1,TRBJ2-7,TGTGCCAGCAGTTACACCTCCGGGACAGGGAACCACGAGCAGTACTTC,CASSYTSGTGNHEQYF
few,TRBV24-1,TRBD2,TRBJ2-2,TGTGCCACCAGTGATTTTCTGGCGGGAGATGGTATCGGGGAGCTGTTTTTT,CATSDFLAGDGIGELFF
.,TRBV7-2,TRBD1,TRBJ2-7,TGTGCCAGCAGCTACCCGGGACAGGCCTACGAGCAGTACTTC,CASSYPGQAYEQYF
.,TRBV27,.,TRBJ2-3,TGTGCCAGCAGTCCCTTTAGCGTTGGGACAGATACGCAGTATTTT,CASSPFSVGTDTQYF
many,TRBV7-2,.,TRBJ2-7,TGTGCCAGCAGCTTGGGGACTCGCTACGAGCAGTACTTC,CASSLGTRYEQYF
few,TRBV5-5,.,TRBJ2-5,TGTGCCAGCAGACCCCTCAGCCAAGAGACCCAGTACTTC,CASRPLSQETQYF
many,TRBV9,TRBD2,TRBJ2-7,TGTGCCAGCAGTAGAGCGGGGGGGAGTGGCGAGCAGTACTTC,CASSRAGGSGEQYF
few,TRBV6-1,.,TRBJ2-2,TGTGCCAGCTCGGTAGGGGGAAGGACCGGGGAGCTGTTTTTT,CASSVGGRTGELFF
few,TRBV7-2,TRBD2,TRBJ2-2,TGTGCCAGCAGCTGGTGGGGGGGGAACACCGGGGAGCTGTTTTTT,CASSWWGGNTGELFF
few,TRBV5-6,TRBD1,TRBJ2-7,TGTGCCAGCAGCTTCGGGACAGGGGCCTCCTACGAGCAGTACTTC,CASSFGTGASYEQYF
many,TRBV5-1,.,TRBJ2-1,TGCGCCAGCAGCTTGGCGGGACAAAATGAGCAGTTCTTC,CASSLAGQNEQFF
many,TRBV7-2,.,TRBJ1-2,TGTGCCAGCAGCCGGCAGGGCGCGAGCCATGGCTACACCTTC,CASSRQGASHGYTF